Listed here are 6 T cell receptor beta chains from one sample, sequenced in a study of T cell responses to AZD1222 COVID-19 vaccine. Assay: immunoSEQ multiplex PCR; the TCRdb copy retains only in-frame clones and omits some. Of 130,000 or so clones listed, around 84% were seen once; the top ten hold around 27%. The source material was peripheral blood, sampled 28 days after the second AZD1222 dose. The receptors shown here come from an adult who received the AZD1222 COVID-19 vaccine.

This clone is a singleton in its sample. V usage is TRBV3-1 (or the pseudogene TRBV3-2) and J usage is TRBJ1-2, with D possibly TRBD1 on 6 matching bases. The germline V gene encodes CDR1 LGHDT and CDR2 YNNKEL (reference sequence). V was shortened by 4 bases and J by 4 bases, with 10 bases between the two germline ends. This CDR3 has 13 residues. The chain's CDR3 is CASSLRTVYGYTF. The CDR3 nucleotides read TGTGCCAGCAGCCTTAGGACAGTCTATGGCTACACCTTC.

The V call is TRBV14, the J call TRBJ1-6; a possible D gene is TRBD1 (5 bases). Germline CDR1 SGHDN, CDR2 FVKESK. This CDR3 is built from 15 residues. V lost 2 bases to trimming and J lost 9 bases, with 14 bases between them. CDR3 nucleotides: TGTGCCAGCAGCCAAACCGGGACTAGGGGTTCACCCCTCCACTTT. Encoded protein: CASSQTGTRGSPLHF.

The rearrangement joins TRBV6-5 to TRBJ1-6; 8 bases agree with TRBD1. Germline trimming cut 4 bases from V and 7 bases from J; bases unmatched to any gene: 3. This CDR3 contains 14 residues. From germline, CDR1 is MNHEY and CDR2 SVGAGI. CDR3 DNA sequence: TGTGCCAGCAGTTGGGACAGGATGAATTCACCCCTCCACTTT. It is translated as CASSWDRMNSPLHF.

The V and J genes are TRBV19 and TRBJ2-1; D is tentatively TRBD1 or TRBD2 (6 bases each). The germline V gene encodes CDR1 LNHDA and CDR2 SQIVND (reference sequence). V lost 5 bases, J lost 1 base, and 15 bases lay in between. The CDR3 runs to 16 residues. CDR3 sequence (DNA): TGTGCCAGTAGTCCGCGTGGGGGGCATTCCTACAATGAGCAGTTCTTC. The encoded protein is CASSPRGGHSYNEQFF.

The chain recombines TRBV28 with TRBJ2-5; 10 bases are a match to TRBD2. In germline, CDR1 is MDHEN, CDR2 SYDVKM. V gave up 6 bases and J gave up 5 bases; unmatched junction bases: 6. CDR3 length: 14 residues. DNA for the CDR3: TGTGCCAGCAGAACTAGCGGGGCGGGGGAGACCCAGTACTTC. Translated: CASRTSGAGETQYF. Full variable domain (rest looked up from reference TRBV28 and TRBJ2-5): DVKVTQSSRYLVKRTGEKVFLECVQDMDHENMFWYRQDPGLGLRLIYFSYDVKMKEKGDIPEGYSVSREKKERFSLILESASTNQTSMYLCASRTSGAGETQYFGPGTRLLVL.

The chain carries TRBV24-1 and TRBJ1-4; a weak D match, TRBD1 (5 bases). Germline assignment: CDR1 KGHDR and CDR2 SFDVKD. Trimming took off 0 bases at V and 15 bases at J, with 10 bases between the two ends. The CDR3 is 12 amino acids. As DNA, the CDR3 is TGTGCCACCAGTGATTTGCGGGGGGTTGTGTTTTTT. Translating it yields CATSDLRGVVFF.